The 7 T cell receptor beta chains presented below share a single source sample, sequenced in a study of cytomegalovirus exposure and HLA in healthy donors. PCR employed 60 Vbeta and 13 Jbeta primers. Using immunoSEQ multiplex PCR, the repertoire was profiled, and TCRdb retains in-frame clones only, with some absent. This table holds 140,000 to 150,000 clones, roughly three fifths found once. The sample consisted of PBMCs. These receptors came from a male donor in good health and CMV-seronegative.

The chain links TRBV29-1 to TRBJ2-4; 9 positions match TRBD1. CDR1 and CDR2 from the germline V gene are SQVTM and ANQGSEA. The CDR3 length is 13 residues. Losses at the gene ends were 2 bases for V and 5 bases for J; bases not matched to a gene: 1. DNA for the CDR3: TGCAGCGTTGAAAGACAGGGGGAAAACATTCAGTACTTC. Amino acid sequence: CSVERQGENIQYF.

V is TRBV27 and J is TRBJ2-5; TRBD2 matches at 11 bases. The CDR3 is made up of 16 amino acids. Looked up from germline, CDR1 is MNHEY and CDR2 is SMNVEV (reference sequence). J was trimmed by 1 base and V by 5 bases; bases with no gene match: 6. The CDR3 sequence: CASSPALAGAQETQYF. The CDR3 bases are TGTGCCAGCAGTCCGGCACTAGCGGGGGCCCAAGAGACCCAGTACTTC.

This clone was picked up a small number of times. V usage is TRBV6-5 and J usage is TRBJ1-5; D is unresolved. Germline CDR1 reads MNHEY; CDR2 reads SVGAGI. V was shortened by 0 bases and J by 6 bases, with 9 bases between the two germline ends. This CDR3 has 14 residues. CDR3 coding DNA: TGTGCCAGCAGTTACTCGAAGGCGGGTCAGCCCCAGCATTTT. Translating gives CASSYSKAGQPQHF.

As to this clone: One end of the junction varies from germline; a read error may be responsible. The chain couples TRBV7-9 to TRBJ1-2; 7 nucleotides agree with TRBD1. Germline CDR1 is SEHNR and CDR2 is FQNEAQ (reference sequence). There are 17 residues in the CDR3. As DNA, the CDR3 is TGTTCCAGCAGCTTACGAGTAGGGACAGATACTAACTATGGCTACACCTTC. This sequence encodes CSSSLRVGTDTNYGYTF.

The gene calls are TRBV4-3 and TRBJ2-2; D is uncertain. The CDR3 covers 16 residues. CDR1 and CDR2 from the germline V gene are LGHNA and YSLEER. V lost 3 bases to trimming and J lost 4 bases, with 15 bases between them. CDR3 in DNA: TGCGCCAGCAGCCACCCTACCCCTGCGAGCACCGGGGAGCTGTTTTTT. Its protein product is CASSHPTPASTGELFF.

The rearrangement joins TRBV4-2 to TRBJ2-4, with 8 positions matching TRBD2. Germline lookup yields CDR1 LGHNA and CDR2 YNFKEQ. This CDR3 has 16 amino acids. Trimming took 0 bases from V and 9 from J; bases not matched to a gene: 10. The CDR3 sequence: CASSQDSAGDGSIQYF. The CDR3 coding sequence is TGTGCCAGCAGCCAAGATTCAGCGGGGGATGGGAGCATTCAGTACTTC.

This clone has a handful of counts. The chain couples TRBV4-3 to TRBJ1-1; D is ambiguous. The germline V gene has CDR1 LGHNA and CDR2 YSLEER. V was shortened by 1 base and J by 2 bases, with 14 bases between the two germline ends. The CDR3 contains 16 residues. The CDR3 DNA is TGCGCCAGCAGCCAAGGGCTCAGTCTCATTAACACTGAAGCTTTCTTT. It yields the protein CASSQGLSLINTEAFF.